Following are 32 T cell receptor beta chains from one sample sequenced in a study of blood T cell repertoires in COVID-19. The data were produced by immunoSEQ multiplex PCR, yet TCRdb's version contains in-frame clones alone and is incomplete. The sample consists of roughly 150,000 clones, roughly 71% of them appearing once. Sequencing was performed on peripheral blood. All receptors come from a woman aged 80 or over with acute or convalescent COVID-19.

This clone was observed once. The genes are TRBV19 and TRBJ2-1, with D possibly matching TRBD1 (6 bases). The V end was cut by 3 bases, the J end by 7 bases, with 13 bases between. CDR1 is LNHDA, CDR2 SQIVND, per germline (reference sequence). CDR3 length: 14 residues. CDR3 DNA: TGTGCCAGTAGTATCCGCTCGAGGGGGAATGAGCAGTTCTTC. This translates into CASSIRSRGNEQFF.

This chain links TRBV5-8 with TRBJ1-5; D is unclear. Germline CDR1 and CDR2: SGHTS and YDEGEE. The CDR3 has 13 amino acids. Trimming cost V 1 base and J 4 bases, with 6 bases left between them. CDR3 sequence reads: CASSLSRNQPQHF. The CDR3 bases are TGTGCCAGCAGCTTGAGTCGGAATCAGCCCCAGCATTTT.

V and J are TRBV5-8 and TRBJ2-5; perhaps TRBD1 as D (6 bases). The ends were cut back, 5 bases at V and 1 base at J, with 21 bases in the middle. Germline CDR1 is SGHTS and CDR2 is YDEGEE. The CDR3 sequence is 17 residues long. In nucleotides, the CDR3 is TGTGCCAGCAGTTACTCCCTAGGGACATCCGGCCAAGAGACCCAGTACTTC. It is translated as CASSYSLGTSGQETQYF.

This chain links TRBV19 with TRBJ1-1; no clear D. Per the germline V gene, CDR1 is LNHDA and CDR2 is SQIVND (reference sequence). The CDR3 loop spans 15 amino acids. The germline V and J ends were trimmed by 6 bases and 4 bases, with 18 bases remaining between them. The CDR3 region has the DNA TGTGCCAGTAGGACCGGGTGGGTGGTAAGCACTGAAGCTTTCTTT. It specifies CASRTGWVVSTEAFF.

The V call is TRBV2, the J call TRBJ2-1, with a possible D match to TRBD2 (5 bases). Per germline, CDR1 SNHLY and CDR2 FYNNEI. Trimming took 6 bases from V and 5 from J, leaving 17 bases between them. This CDR3 has 15 amino acids. CDR3 loop: CASSSLGDRNNEQFF. The DNA of the CDR3 is TGTGCCAGCAGCTCTTTGGGAGATAGAAACAATGAGCAGTTCTTC.

V gene TRBV7-2 combines with J gene TRBJ1-1; D not certain. The CDR3 extends over 13 amino acids. Germline V CDR1 and CDR2: SGHTA, FQGNSA. V lost 2 bases to trimming and J lost 1 base, with 5 bases between them. In DNA, the CDR3 is TGTGCCAGCAGCTTAAGACAGAACACTGAAGCTTTCTTT. This codes for CASSLRQNTEAFF.

J is TRBJ2-5 and V is TRBV10-3; perhaps TRBD2 as D (6 bases). The CDR3 is 13 amino acids. Germline CDR1 is ENHRY and CDR2 is SYGVKD. V was clipped by 6 bases and J by 2 bases, with 10 bases between them. The CDR3 DNA is TGTGCCATCAGGTGGGGGGAGCAAGAGACCCAGTACTTC. It translates to CAIRWGEQETQYF.

The CDR3 is CASSQPDRENTEAFF. The CDR3 coding sequence is TGTGCCAGCAGCCAACCCGACAGGGAGAACACTGAAGCTTTCTTT. The chain couples TRBV3-1 (or the pseudogene TRBV3-2) to TRBJ1-1; 7 bases are a match to TRBD1. V lost 2 bases to trimming and J lost 1 base; unmatched junction nucleotides: 4. The CDR3 is 15 amino acids. The germline gives CDR1 LGHDT, CDR2 YNNKEL (reference sequence).

V usage is TRBV7-8 and J usage is TRBJ2-7; 8 bases line up with TRBD1. Germline CDR1 is SGHVS and CDR2 is FQNEAQ. This CDR3 contains 15 residues. Losses at the gene ends were 1 base for V and 7 bases for J; bases not matched to a gene: 9. CDR3 in amino acids: CASSLVIRGLGEQYF. As DNA, the CDR3 is TGTGCCAGCAGCTTAGTCATCAGGGGGCTAGGGGAGCAGTACTTC.

Written as DNA, the CDR3 is TGTGCCAGCCGGACTAATCTCCAATTCACAGATACGCAGTATTTT. Its protein is CASRTNLQFTDTQYF. V is TRBV27 and J is TRBJ2-3, with a weak D call TRBD2 (6 bases). This CDR3 spans 15 amino acids. Germline V gives CDR1 MNHEY, CDR2 SMNVEV (reference sequence). V lost 8 bases, J lost 2 bases, and 17 bases lay in between.

The V and J genes are TRBV19 and TRBJ2-6; no firm D call. This CDR3 region has 18 residues. Trimming pared 3 bases from V and 1 base from J, leaving 16 bases between. Germline V gives CDR1 LNHDA, CDR2 SQIVND (reference sequence). CDR3 region: CASSIPRPIPSGANVLTF. The CDR3 DNA reads TGTGCCAGTAGTATTCCCAGGCCGATACCATCTGGGGCCAACGTCCTGACTTTC.

The chain combines TRBV5-1 with TRBJ1-6; 9 nucleotides match TRBD1. With 5 bases clipped from V and 7 bases from J, the junction kept 7 bases outside the gene matches. This CDR3 has 15 residues. Germline CDR1 and CDR2: SGHRS and YFSETQ. The CDR3 bases are TGCGCCAGCAGTGGACCGGGACAGGGCAATTCACCCCTCCACTTT. It encodes CASSGPGQGNSPLHF.

This clone was observed once. The genes are TRBV27 and TRBJ2-7; TRBD1 matches 7 bases. Germline values: CDR1 MNHEY, CDR2 SMNVEV (reference sequence). The CDR3 extends over 15 amino acids. With 5 bases clipped from V and 4 bases from J, the junction kept 11 bases outside the gene matches. The CDR3 loop reads CASSLTRGMWYEQYF. CDR3 DNA sequence: TGTGCCAGCAGTCTGACCAGGGGGATGTGGTACGAGCAGTACTTC.

This clone was counted once. V and J are TRBV7-2 and TRBJ2-7; D remains unclear. V lost 2 bases and J 2 bases, leaving 7 bases between the germline ends. Germline V lookup: CDR1 SGHTA, CDR2 FQGNSA. The CDR3 is made up of 13 amino acids. CDR3 in DNA: TGTGCCAGCAGCTTAACAGAAACCTACGAGCAGTACTTC. It translates to CASSLTETYEQYF.

This clone turned up a few times. V and J are TRBV5-8 and TRBJ2-2; D gene unclear. CDR3 length: 17 amino acids. V lost 0 bases and J 0 bases, leaving 12 bases between the germline ends. CDR1 is SGHTS, CDR2 YDEGEE, per germline. CDR3 protein: CASSLDYGSPNTGELFF. The CDR3 bases are TGTGCCAGCAGCTTGGATTATGGCAGTCCGAACACCGGGGAGCTGTTTTTT.

V and J are TRBV6-1 and TRBJ2-5; TRBD2 might be the D (6 bases). The CDR3 contains 14 residues. In germline, CDR1 is MNHNS, CDR2 SASEGT. V shed 2 bases and J shed 7 bases, with 14 bases lying between them. The CDR3 nucleotides are TGTGCCAGCAGTGAAATGGCGGGACCCCCGACCCAGTACTTC. Translating it yields CASSEMAGPPTQYF.

The table lists this clone with a few counts. This chain connects TRBV29-1 to TRBJ2-3; possible D gene TRBD1, 6 bases. V lost 0 bases to trimming and J lost 4 bases, with 23 bases between them. Germline CDR1 is SQVTM and CDR2 is ANQGSEA. This CDR3 spans 18 amino acids. The CDR3 is CSVEDERMGALVADTQYF. The CDR3, as DNA: TGCAGCGTTGAAGATGAACGGATGGGGGCCCTGGTGGCAGATACGCAGTATTTT.

V and J are TRBV7-9 and TRBJ2-7; 12 bases fit TRBD2. The V segment lost 7 bases and the J segment 1 base; nucleotides outside the gene matches: 2. Germline assignment: CDR1 SEHNR and CDR2 FQNEAQ (reference sequence). The CDR3 is 14 residues long. The CDR3 loop reads CASTTSGSSYEQYF. The CDR3 DNA follows: TGTGCCAGCACGACTAGCGGGAGTTCCTACGAGCAGTACTTC.

The rearrangement links TRBV5-1 to TRBJ2-1, with a tentative D call TRBD2 (5 bases). The CDR3 consists of 14 residues. Germline-derived CDR1 and CDR2 are SGHRS and YFSETQ. The germline V and J ends were trimmed by 3 bases and 4 bases, with 11 bases remaining between them. For the CDR3, the DNA is TGCGCCAGCAGCTGGGGAGATGCTTACAATGAGCAGTTCTTC. Translating it yields CASSWGDAYNEQFF. Complete variable domain (other parts from reference TRBV5-1 and TRBJ2-1): KAGVTQTPRYLIKTRGQQVTLSCSPISGHRSVSWYQQTPGQGLQFLFEYFSETQRNKGNFPGRFSGRQFSNSRSEMNVSTLELGDSALYLCASSWGDAYNEQFFGPGTRLTVL.

V and J are TRBV20-1 and TRBJ1-1, with 7 bases matching TRBD1. The germline V gene has CDR1 DFQATT and CDR2 SNEGSKA (reference sequence). The CDR3 loop spans 11 amino acids. Here the CDR3 DNA reads TGCAGGGGACAGCTGAACACTGAAGCTTTCTTT. It codes for CRGQLNTEAFF.

The chain is built from TRBV6-5 and TRBJ1-1, with 7 nucleotides matching TRBD1. Germline V lookup: CDR1 MNHEY, CDR2 SVGAGI. V shed 4 bases, J shed 5 bases, and the junction held 7 bases outside the gene matches. CDR3 length: 14 residues. The CDR3 sequence is CASSWDSLFTEAFF. CDR3 nucleotides: TGTGCCAGCAGTTGGGACAGTTTGTTTACTGAAGCTTTCTTT.

V and J are TRBV7-9 and TRBJ1-1, with TRBD1 matching 9 bases. Trimming took 5 bases from V and 7 from J; bases not matched to a gene: 5. Germline V lookup: CDR1 SEHNR, CDR2 FQNEAQ (reference sequence). CDR3 length equals 13 residues. The CDR3 is CASSGTGLNEAFF. The CDR3 DNA sequence: TGTGCCAGCAGCGGGACAGGGCTTAATGAAGCTTTCTTT.

The chain links TRBV2 to TRBJ1-2; D perhaps matches TRBD1 (5 bases). The germline V and J ends were trimmed by 7 bases and 8 bases, with 17 bases remaining between them. Germline V gives CDR1 SNHLY, CDR2 FYNNEI. This CDR3 is 13 amino acids long. The DNA of the CDR3 is TGTGCCAGCAACCTCTGGGGAGGGGAAGGCTACACCTTC. Encoded protein: CASNLWGGEGYTF. Together with reference TRBV2 and TRBJ1-2, the CDR3 gives the full variable domain: EPEVTQTPSHQVTQMGQEVILRCVPISNHLYFYWYRQILGQKVEFLVSFYNNEISEKSEIFDDQFSVERPDGSNFTLKIRSTKLEDSAMYFCASNLWGGEGYTFGSGTRLTVV.

The V call is TRBV30, the J call TRBJ2-7, with 8 bases matching TRBD1. The CDR3 totals 17 residues. The V and J ends lost 0 bases and 5 bases, in that order; junction bases with no gene match: 15. CDR1 and CDR2 (germline): GTSNPN, SVGIG (reference sequence). The CDR3 region is CAWSVRLLNRGFHEQYF. The CDR3 DNA reads as TGTGCCTGGAGTGTACGATTGTTGAACAGGGGGTTTCACGAGCAGTACTTC.

This chain uses TRBV12-3 or TRBV12-4 with TRBJ2-3; D is uncertain. CDR3 size: 12 residues. Trimming cost V 7 bases and J 3 bases, with 8 bases left between them. This chain's CDR3 is CASNSGTDTQYF. The DNA of the CDR3 is TGTGCCAGCAACTCAGGTACAGATACGCAGTATTTT.

In this sample, this clone turned up many times. This chain links TRBV4-3 with TRBJ1-6; D is uncertain. Germline V lookup: CDR1 LGHNA, CDR2 YSLEER. Between the trimmed V and J ends, which lost 0 bases and 10 bases, there was a span of 10 bases. The CDR3 has 14 residues. In DNA form, the CDR3 reads TGCGCCAGCAGCCAAGATGACCGGGTATCACCCCTCCACTTT. Translation: CASSQDDRVSPLHF.

This clone was detected only a few times. The chain has TRBV10-2 and TRBJ1-2; 10 bases agree with TRBD1. This CDR3 region has 15 residues. V lost 8 bases to trimming and J lost 6 bases; unmatched junction nucleotides: 12. In germline, CDR1 is WSHSY, CDR2 SAAADI. The CDR3 DNA follows: TGCGCCAGCCGGACAGGGGGGGATCAAGGCAATGGCTACACCTTC. This codes for CASRTGGDQGNGYTF.

This chain uses TRBV7-2 with TRBJ2-1; 15 bases fit TRBD2. V shed 3 bases and J 6 bases; nucleotides not matched to a gene: 3. The germline V gene encodes CDR1 SGHTA and CDR2 FQGNSA. This CDR3 spans 16 amino acids. The CDR3 sequence: CASSFPGLAGGNEQFF. The CDR3 DNA reads TGTGCCAGCAGCTTTCCGGGACTAGCGGGAGGCAATGAGCAGTTCTTC.

This clone has only a few counts. V gene TRBV30 combines with J gene TRBJ1-5, with D unclear. CDR3 length: 15 amino acids. Germline CDR1 and CDR2: GTSNPN and SVGIG (reference sequence). V shed 4 bases and J shed 6 bases, with 19 bases lying between them. DNA of the CDR3: TGTGCCTGGAAAACACCGGGGTTAAGCGGTCAGCCCCAGCATTTT. Translation gives CAWKTPGLSGQPQHF.

The chain joins TRBV5-4 to TRBJ2-1, with D possibly being TRBD2 (6 bases). Trimming shortened V by 7 bases and J by 5 bases, and 13 bases separated the two germline ends. The CDR3 is 13 amino acids. Germline assignment: CDR1 SGHNT and CDR2 YYREEE (reference sequence). The CDR3, as DNA: TGTGCCAGCTCTGGGGGACTTCACAATGAGCAGTTCTTC. Translation gives CASSGGLHNEQFF.

The chain joins TRBV7-9 to TRBJ1-3; D gene unclear. Trimming shortened V by 7 bases and J by 2 bases, and 12 bases separated the two germline ends. CDR3 length equals 14 residues. Germline V gene sequence: CDR1 SEHNR, CDR2 FQNEAQ (reference sequence). CDR3 nucleotide sequence: TGTGCCAGCACCGGCACGCCAACTGGAAACACCATATATTTT. This codes for CASTGTPTGNTIYF.

The chain combines TRBV19 with TRBJ1-4, with a tentative D call TRBD1 (6 bases). Germline CDR1 reads LNHDA; CDR2 reads SQIVND (reference sequence). The CDR3 contains 15 residues. The germline V and J ends were trimmed by 1 base and 6 bases, with 12 bases remaining between them. CDR3 sequence (DNA): TGTGCCAGTAGTATAGTGGGCCACAGGGATGAAAAACTGTTTTTT. It is translated as CASSIVGHRDEKLFF.